Sequencing of this T cell receptor (beta chain) was carried out in a study of graft-versus-host responses after intestinal transplantation. Sequencing was performed with immunoSEQ multiplex PCR; in TCRdb, only in-frame clones are kept and a portion is missing. Of about 120,000 clones listed, around nine tenths are singletons. This clone is judged medium-sized. Its target is unknown. V lost 1 base and J lost 1, with 5 bases in between. The CDR3 totals 13 residues. CDR1 SGDLS and CDR2 YYNGEE come from the germline V gene. This chain links TRBV9 with TRBJ1-1; D not certain. This material consisted of unstimulated CD4+ T cells sorted from spleen or lymph node cells, taken before intestinal transplant. This clonotype was obtained from a human donor who received an intestinal transplant. Here the CDR3 reads CASSVTANTEAFF. For the CDR3, the DNA is TGTGCCAGCAGCGTAACAGCGAACACTGAAGCTTTCTTT.